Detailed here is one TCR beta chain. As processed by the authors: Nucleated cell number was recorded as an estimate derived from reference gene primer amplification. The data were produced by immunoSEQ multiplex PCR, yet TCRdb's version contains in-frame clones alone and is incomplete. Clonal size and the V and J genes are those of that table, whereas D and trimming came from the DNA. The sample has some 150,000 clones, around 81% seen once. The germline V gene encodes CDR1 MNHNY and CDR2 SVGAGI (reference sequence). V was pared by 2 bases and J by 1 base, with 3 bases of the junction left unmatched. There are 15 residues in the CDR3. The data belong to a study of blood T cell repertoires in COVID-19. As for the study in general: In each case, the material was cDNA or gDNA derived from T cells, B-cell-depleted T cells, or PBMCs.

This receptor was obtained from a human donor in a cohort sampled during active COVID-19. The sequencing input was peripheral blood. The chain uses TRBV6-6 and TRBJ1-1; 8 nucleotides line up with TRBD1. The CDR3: CASSYPQGGNTEAFF. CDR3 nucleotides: TGTGCCAGCAGTTACCCACAGGGGGGGAACACTGAAGCTTTCTTT.